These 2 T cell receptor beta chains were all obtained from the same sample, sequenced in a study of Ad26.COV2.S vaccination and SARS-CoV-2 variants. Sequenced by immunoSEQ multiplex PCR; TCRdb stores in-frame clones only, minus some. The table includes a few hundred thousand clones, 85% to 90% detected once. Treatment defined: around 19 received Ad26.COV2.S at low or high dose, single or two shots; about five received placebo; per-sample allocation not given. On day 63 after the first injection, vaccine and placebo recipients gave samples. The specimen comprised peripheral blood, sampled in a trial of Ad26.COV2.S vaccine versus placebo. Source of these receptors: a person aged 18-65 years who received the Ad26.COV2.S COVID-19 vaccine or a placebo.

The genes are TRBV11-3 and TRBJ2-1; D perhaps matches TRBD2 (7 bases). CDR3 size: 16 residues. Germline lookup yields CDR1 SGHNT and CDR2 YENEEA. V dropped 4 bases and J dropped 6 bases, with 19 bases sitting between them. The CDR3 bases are TGTGCCAGCAGCTCTTCTGCGGGGGCCGGGTTCAATGAGCAGTTCTTC. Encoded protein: CASSSSAGAGFNEQFF.

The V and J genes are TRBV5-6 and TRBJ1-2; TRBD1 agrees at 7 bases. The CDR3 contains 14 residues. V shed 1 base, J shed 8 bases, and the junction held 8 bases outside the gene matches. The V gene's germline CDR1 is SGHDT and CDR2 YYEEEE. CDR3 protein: CASSLLEGAGGYTF. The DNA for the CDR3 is TGTGCCAGCAGCTTGTTGGAGGGGGCCGGGGGCTACACCTTC.